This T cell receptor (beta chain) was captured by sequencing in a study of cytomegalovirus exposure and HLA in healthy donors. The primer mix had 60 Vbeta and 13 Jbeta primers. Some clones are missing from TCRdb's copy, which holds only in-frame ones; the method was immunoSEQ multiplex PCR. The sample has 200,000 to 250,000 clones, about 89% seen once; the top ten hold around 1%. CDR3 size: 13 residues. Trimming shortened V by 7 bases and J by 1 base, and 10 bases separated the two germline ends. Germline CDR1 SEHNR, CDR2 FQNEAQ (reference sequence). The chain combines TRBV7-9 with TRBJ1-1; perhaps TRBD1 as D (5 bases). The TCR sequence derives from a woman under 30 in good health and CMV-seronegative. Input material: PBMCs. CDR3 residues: CASTLGGNTEAFF. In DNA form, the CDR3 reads TGTGCCAGCACCTTGGGGGGGAACACTGAAGCTTTCTTT.